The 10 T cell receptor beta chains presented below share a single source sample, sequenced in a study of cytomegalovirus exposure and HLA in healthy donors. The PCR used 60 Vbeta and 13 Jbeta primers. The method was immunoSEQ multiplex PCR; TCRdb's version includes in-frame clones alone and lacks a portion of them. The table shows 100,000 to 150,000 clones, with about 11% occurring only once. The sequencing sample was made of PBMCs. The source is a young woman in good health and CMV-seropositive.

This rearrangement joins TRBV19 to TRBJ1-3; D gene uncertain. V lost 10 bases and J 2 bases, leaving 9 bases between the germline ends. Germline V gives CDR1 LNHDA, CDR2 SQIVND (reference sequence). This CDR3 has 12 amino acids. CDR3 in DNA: TGTGCCACCGGTGAGCCTGGAAACACCATATATTTT. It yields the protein CATGEPGNTIYF.

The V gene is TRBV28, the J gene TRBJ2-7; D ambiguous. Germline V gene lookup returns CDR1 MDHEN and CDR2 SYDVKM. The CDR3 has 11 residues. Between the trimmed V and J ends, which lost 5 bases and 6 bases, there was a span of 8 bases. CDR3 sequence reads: CASSPLGEQYF. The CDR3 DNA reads TGTGCCAGCAGTCCCCTCGGCGAGCAGTACTTC.

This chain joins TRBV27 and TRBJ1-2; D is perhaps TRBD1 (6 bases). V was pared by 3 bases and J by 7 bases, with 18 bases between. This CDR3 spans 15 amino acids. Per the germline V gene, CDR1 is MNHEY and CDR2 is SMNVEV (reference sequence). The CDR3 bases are TGTGCCAGCAGTTTTTTCCCTACTTCAGGGGTTGGCTACACCTTC. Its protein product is CASSFFPTSGVGYTF.

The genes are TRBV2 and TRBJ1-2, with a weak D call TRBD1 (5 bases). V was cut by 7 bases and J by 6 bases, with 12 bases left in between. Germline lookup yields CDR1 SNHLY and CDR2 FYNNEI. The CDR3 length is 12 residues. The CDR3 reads CASTQGLDGYTF. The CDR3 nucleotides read TGTGCCAGCACCCAGGGTCTGGATGGCTACACCTTC. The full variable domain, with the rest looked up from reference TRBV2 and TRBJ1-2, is EPEVTQTPSHQVTQMGQEVILRCVPISNHLYFYWYRQILGQKVEFLVSFYNNEISEKSEIFDDQFSVERPDGSNFTLKIRSTKLEDSAMYFCASTQGLDGYTFGSGTRLTVV.

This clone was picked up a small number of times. In DNA form, the CDR3 reads TGTGCCAGCAGCACCCAGGGGGGCACAGATACGCAGTATTTT. Its translation is CASSTQGGTDTQYF. V is TRBV13 and J is TRBJ2-3; 7 bases agree with TRBD1. The germline V gene encodes CDR1 PRHDT and CDR2 FYEKMQ (reference sequence). Germline trimming cut 5 bases from V and 1 base from J; bases unmatched to any gene: 3. This CDR3 comprises 14 residues.

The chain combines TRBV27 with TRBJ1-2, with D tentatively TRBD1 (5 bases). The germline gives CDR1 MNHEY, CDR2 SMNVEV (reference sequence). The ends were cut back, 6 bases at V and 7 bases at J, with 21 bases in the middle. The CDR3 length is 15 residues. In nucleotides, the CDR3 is TGTGCCAGCAGCTTTGATGGAGGGGCCTCAGGTGGCTACACCTTC. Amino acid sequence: CASSFDGGASGGYTF.

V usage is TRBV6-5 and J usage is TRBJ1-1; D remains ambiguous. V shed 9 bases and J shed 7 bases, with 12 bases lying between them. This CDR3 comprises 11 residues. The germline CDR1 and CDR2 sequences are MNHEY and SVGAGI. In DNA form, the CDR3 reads TGTGCCAGAGCAAAGCTAGGTGAAGCTTTCTTT. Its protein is CARAKLGEAFF.

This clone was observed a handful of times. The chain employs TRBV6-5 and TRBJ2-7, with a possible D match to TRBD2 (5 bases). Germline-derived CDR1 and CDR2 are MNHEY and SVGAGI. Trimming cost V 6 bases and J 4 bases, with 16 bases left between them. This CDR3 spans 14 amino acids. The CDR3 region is CASSRSISGYEQYF. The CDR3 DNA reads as TGTGCCAGCAGCCGAAGTATCTCGGGATACGAGCAGTACTTC.

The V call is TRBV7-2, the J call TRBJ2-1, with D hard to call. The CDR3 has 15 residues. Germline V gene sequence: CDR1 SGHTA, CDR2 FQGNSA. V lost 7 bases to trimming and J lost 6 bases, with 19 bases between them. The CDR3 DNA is TGTGCCAGCATCATCGCCCCCTATAGCAGCAATGAGCAGTTCTTC. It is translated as CASIIAPYSSNEQFF.

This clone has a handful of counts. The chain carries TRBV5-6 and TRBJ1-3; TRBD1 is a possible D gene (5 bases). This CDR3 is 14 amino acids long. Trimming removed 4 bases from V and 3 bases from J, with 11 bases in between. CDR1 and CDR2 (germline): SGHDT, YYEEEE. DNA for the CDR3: TGTGCCAGCAGCAGCCCCAGGGTTGGAAACACCATATATTTT. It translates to CASSSPRVGNTIYF.